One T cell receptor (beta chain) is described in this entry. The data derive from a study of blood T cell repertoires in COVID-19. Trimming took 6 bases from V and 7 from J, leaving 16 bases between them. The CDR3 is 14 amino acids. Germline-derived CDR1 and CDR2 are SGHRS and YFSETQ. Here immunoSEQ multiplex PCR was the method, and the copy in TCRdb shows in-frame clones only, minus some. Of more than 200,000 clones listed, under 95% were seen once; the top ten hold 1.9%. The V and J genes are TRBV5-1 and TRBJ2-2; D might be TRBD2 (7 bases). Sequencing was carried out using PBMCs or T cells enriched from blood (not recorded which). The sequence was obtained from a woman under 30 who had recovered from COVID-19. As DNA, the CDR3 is TGCGCCAGCACCCGAACGGGGGGCAACGGGGAGCTGTTTTTT. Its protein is CASTRTGGNGELFF.